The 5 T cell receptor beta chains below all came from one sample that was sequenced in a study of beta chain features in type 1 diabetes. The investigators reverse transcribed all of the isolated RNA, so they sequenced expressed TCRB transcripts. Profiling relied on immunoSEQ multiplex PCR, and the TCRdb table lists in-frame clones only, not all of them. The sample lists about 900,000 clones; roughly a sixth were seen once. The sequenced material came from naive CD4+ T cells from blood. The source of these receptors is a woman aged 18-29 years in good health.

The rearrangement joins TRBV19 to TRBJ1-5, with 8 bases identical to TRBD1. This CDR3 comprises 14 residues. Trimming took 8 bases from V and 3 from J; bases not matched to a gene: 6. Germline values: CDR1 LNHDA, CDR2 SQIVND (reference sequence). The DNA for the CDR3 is TGTGCCAGTTCCCGGGACAGGTACAATCAGCCCCAGCATTTT. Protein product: CASSRDRYNQPQHF.

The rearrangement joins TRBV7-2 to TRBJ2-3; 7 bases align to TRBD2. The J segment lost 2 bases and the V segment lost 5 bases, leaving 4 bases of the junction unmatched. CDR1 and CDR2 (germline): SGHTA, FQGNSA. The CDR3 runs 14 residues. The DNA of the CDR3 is TGTGCCAGCAGCCGCCGGGACTACACAGATACGCAGTATTTT. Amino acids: CASSRRDYTDTQYF.

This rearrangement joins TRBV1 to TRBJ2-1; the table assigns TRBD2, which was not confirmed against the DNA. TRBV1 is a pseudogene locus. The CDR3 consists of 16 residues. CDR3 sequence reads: CTSSQGYRAGANEQFF. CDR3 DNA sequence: TGCACCAGCAGCCAAGGGTACAGAGCGGGGGCCAATGAGCAGTTCTTC.

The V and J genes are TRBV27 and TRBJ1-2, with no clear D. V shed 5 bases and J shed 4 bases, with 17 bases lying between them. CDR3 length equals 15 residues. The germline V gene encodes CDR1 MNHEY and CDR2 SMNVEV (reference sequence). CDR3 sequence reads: CASSRGSGTLYGYTF. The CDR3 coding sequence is TGTGCCAGCAGTCGGGGAAGTGGCACCCTCTATGGCTACACCTTC.

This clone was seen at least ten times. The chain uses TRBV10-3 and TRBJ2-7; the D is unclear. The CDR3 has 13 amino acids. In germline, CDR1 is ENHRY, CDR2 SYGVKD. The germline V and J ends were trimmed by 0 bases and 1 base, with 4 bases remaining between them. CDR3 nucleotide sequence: TGTGCCATCAGTGAGTCGAAGTCCTACGAGCAGTACTTC. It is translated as CAISESKSYEQYF.